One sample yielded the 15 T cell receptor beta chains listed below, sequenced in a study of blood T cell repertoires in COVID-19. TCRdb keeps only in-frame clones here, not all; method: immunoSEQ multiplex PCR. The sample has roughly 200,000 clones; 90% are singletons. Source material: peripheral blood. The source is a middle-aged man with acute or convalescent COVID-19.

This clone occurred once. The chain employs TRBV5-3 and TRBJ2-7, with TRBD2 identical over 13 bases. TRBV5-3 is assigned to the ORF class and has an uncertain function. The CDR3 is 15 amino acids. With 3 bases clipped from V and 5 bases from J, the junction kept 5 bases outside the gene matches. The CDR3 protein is CARSSGLAGPHEQYV. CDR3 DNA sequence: TGTGCCAGAAGCTCGGGACTAGCGGGGCCCCACGAGCAGTACGTC.

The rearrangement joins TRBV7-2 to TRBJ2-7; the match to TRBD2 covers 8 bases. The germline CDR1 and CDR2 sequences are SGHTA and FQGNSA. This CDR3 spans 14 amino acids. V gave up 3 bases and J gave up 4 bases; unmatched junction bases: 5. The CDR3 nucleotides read TGTGCCAGCAGCTTTCCGGGACTAGTTTACGAGCAGTACTTC. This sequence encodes CASSFPGLVYEQYF. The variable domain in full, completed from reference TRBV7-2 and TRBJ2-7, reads GAGVSQSPSNKVTEKGKDVELRCDPISGHTALYWYRQSLGQGLEFLIYFQGNSAPDKSGLPSDRFSAERTGGSVSTLTIQRTQQEDSAVYLCASSFPGLVYEQYFGPGTRLTVT.

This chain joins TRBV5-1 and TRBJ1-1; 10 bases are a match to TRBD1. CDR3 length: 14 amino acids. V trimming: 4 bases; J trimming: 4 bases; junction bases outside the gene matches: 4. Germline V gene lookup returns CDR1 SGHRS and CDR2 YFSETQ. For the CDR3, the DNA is TGCGCCAGCAGCAGGACAGGGGGGAGCACTGAAGCTTTCTTT. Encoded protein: CASSRTGGSTEAFF. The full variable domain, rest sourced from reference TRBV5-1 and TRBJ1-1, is KAGVTQTPRYLIKTRGQQVTLSCSPISGHRSVSWYQQTPGQGLQFLFEYFSETQRNKGNFPGRFSGRQFSNSRSEMNVSTLELGDSALYLCASSRTGGSTEAFFGQGTRLTVV.

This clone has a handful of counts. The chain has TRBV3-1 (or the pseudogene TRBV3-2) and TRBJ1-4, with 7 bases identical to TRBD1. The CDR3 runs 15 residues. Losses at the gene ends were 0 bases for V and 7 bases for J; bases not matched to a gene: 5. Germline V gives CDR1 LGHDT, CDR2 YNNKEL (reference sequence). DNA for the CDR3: TGTGCCAGCAGCCAAGAAGGCCAGGGGGGTGAAAAACTGTTTTTT. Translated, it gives CASSQEGQGGEKLFF.

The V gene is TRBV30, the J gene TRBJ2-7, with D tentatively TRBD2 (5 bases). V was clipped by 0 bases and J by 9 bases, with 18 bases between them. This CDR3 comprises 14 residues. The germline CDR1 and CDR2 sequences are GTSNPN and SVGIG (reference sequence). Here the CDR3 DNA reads TGTGCCTGGAGTGTACCGACTATACCTTCCGCGCAGTACTTC. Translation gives CAWSVPTIPSAQYF. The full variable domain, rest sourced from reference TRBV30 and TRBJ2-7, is SQTIHQWPATLVQPVGSPLSLECTVEGTSNPNLYWYRQAAGRGLQLLFYSVGIGQISSEVPQNLSASRPQDRQFILSSKKLLLSDSGFYLCAWSVPTIPSAQYFGPGTRLTVT.

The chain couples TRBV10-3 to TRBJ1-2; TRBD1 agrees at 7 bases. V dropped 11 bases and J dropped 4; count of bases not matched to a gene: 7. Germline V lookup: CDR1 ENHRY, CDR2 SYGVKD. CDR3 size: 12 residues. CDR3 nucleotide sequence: TGTGCCTCCAGGGGGAAGAGCTATGGCTACACCTTC. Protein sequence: CASRGKSYGYTF.

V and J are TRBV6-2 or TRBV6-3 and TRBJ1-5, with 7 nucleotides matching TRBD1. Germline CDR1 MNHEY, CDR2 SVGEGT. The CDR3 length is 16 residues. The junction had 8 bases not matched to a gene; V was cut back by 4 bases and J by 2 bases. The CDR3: CASSFETGVGNQPQHF. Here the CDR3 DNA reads TGTGCCAGCAGTTTCGAAACAGGGGTGGGCAATCAGCCCCAGCATTTT.

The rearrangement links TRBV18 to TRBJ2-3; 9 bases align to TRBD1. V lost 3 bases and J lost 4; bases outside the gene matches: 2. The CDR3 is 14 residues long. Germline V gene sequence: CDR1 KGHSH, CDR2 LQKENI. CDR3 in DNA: TGTGCCAGCTCACCGGGACAGGGACCAGATACGCAGTATTTT. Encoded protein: CASSPGQGPDTQYF.

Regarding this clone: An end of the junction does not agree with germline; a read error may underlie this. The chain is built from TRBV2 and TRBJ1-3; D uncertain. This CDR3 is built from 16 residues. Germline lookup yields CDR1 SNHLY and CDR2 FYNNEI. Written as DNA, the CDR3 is TGTGCCAACAGTGAAGCCGGAAGGGCGGGGGGAAACACCATATATTTT. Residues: CANSEAGRAGGNTIYF. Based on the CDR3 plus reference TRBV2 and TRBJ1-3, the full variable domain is EPEVTQTPSHQVTQMGQEVILRCVPISNHLYFYWYRQILGQKVEFLVSFYNNEISEKSEIFDDQFSVERPDGSNFTLKIRSTKLEDSAMYFCANSEAGRAGGNTIYFGEGSWLTVV.

The CDR3 loop is CASTPPAGEEAFF. Here the CDR3 DNA reads TGCGCCAGCACCCCCCCAGCGGGAGAGGAAGCTTTCTTT. This chain connects TRBV10-2 to TRBJ1-1; D uncertain. This CDR3 region has 13 residues. Between the trimmed V and J ends, which lost 7 bases and 8 bases, there was a span of 17 bases. Germline V gives CDR1 WSHSY, CDR2 SAAADI.

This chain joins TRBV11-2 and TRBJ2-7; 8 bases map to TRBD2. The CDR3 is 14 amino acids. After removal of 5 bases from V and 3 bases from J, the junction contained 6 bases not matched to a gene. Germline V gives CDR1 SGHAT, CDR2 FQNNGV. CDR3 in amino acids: CASSAGSGNYEQYF. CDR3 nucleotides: TGTGCCAGCAGCGCCGGTAGCGGGAACTACGAGCAGTACTTC.

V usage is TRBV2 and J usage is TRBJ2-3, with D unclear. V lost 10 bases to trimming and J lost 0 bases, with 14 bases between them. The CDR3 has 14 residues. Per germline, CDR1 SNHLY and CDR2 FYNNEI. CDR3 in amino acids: CATPAERSTDTQYF. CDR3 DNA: TGTGCCACCCCGGCGGAGAGAAGCACAGATACGCAGTATTTT.

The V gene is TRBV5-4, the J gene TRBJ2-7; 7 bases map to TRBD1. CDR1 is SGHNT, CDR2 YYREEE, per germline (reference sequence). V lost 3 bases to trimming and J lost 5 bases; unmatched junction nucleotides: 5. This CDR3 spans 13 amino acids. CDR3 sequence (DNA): TGTGCCAGCAGCTGGGACAGAGTCGACGAGCAGTACGTC. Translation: CASSWDRVDEQYV.

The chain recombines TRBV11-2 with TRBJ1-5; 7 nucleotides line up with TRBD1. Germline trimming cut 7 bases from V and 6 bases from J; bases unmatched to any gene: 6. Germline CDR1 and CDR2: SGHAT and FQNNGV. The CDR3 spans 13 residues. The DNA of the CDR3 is TGTGCCAGCACCGGGACAGTCGGTCAGCCCCAGCATTTT. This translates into CASTGTVGQPQHF.

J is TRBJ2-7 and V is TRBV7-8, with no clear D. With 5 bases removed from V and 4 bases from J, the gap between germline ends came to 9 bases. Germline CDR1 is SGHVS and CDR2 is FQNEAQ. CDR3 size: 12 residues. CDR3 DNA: TGTGCCAGCAGCCCTCAACAGTACGAGCAGTACTTC. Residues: CASSPQQYEQYF.